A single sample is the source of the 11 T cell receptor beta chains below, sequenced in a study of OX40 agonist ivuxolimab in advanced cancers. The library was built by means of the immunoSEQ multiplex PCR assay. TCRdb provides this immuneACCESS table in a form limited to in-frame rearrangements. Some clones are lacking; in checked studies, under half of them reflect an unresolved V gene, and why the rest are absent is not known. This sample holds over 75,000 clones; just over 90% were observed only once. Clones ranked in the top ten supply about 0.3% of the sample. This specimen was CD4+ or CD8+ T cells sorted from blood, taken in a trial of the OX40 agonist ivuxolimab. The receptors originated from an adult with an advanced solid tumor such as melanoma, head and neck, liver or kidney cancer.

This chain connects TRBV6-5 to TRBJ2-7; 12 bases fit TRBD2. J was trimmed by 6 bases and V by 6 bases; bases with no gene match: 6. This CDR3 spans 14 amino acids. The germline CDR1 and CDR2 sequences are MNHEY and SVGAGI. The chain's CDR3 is CASRETSGRREQYF. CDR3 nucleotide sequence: TGTGCCAGCAGAGAGACTAGCGGGAGACGCGAGCAGTACTTC.

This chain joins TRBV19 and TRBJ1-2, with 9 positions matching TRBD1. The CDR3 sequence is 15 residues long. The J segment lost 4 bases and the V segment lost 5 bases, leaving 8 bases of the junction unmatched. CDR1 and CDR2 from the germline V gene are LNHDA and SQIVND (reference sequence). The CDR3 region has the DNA TGTGCCAGTAGTCGTTCCGGGACAGGGCCCTATGGCTACACCTTC. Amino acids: CASSRSGTGPYGYTF.

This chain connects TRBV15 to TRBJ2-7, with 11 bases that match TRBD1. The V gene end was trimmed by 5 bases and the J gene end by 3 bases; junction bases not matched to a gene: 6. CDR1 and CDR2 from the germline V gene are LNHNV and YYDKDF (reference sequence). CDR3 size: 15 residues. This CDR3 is CATSPRTGGIYEQYF. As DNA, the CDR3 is TGTGCCACCAGCCCTCGGACAGGGGGCATCTACGAGCAGTACTTC.

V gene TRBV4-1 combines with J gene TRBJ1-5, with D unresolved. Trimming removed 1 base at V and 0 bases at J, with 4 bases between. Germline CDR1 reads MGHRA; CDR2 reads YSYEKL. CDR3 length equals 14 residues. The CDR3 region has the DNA TGCGCCAGCAGCCAAGTAATTAGCAATCAGCCCCAGCATTTT. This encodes CASSQVISNQPQHF.

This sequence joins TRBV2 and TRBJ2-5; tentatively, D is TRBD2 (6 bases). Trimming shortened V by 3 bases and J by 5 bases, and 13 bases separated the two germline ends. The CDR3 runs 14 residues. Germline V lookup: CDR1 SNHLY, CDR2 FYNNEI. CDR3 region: CASSDSPRGETQYF. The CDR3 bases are TGTGCCAGCAGTGACAGCCCTCGGGGGGAGACCCAGTACTTC.

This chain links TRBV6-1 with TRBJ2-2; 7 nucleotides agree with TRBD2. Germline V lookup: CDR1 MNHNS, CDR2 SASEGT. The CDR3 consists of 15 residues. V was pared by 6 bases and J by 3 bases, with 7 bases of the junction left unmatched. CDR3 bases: TGTGCCAGCAGACGAGGGGACTATGACACCGGGGAGCTGTTTTTT. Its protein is CASRRGDYDTGELFF.

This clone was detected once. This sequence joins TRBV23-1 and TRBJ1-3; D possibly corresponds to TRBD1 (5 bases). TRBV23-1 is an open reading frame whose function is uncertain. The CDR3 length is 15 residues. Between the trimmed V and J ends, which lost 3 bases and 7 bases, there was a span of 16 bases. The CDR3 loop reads CASSHSRVKGNTIYF. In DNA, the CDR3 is TGCGCCAGCAGTCATAGTAGGGTTAAGGGGAACACCATATATTTT.

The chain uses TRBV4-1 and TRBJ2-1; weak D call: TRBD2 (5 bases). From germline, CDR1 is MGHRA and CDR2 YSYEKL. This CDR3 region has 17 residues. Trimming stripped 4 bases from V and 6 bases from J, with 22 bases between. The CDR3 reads CASSRVRSEAVINEQFF. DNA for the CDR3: TGCGCCAGCAGCCGAGTCCGATCGGAGGCAGTAATCAATGAGCAGTTCTTC.

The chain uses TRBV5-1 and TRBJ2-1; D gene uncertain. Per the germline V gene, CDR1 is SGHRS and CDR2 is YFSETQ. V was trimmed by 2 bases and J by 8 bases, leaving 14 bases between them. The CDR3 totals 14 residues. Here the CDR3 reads CASSFRVQSDEQFF. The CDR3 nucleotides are TGCGCCAGCAGCTTCCGGGTCCAATCGGATGAGCAGTTCTTC.

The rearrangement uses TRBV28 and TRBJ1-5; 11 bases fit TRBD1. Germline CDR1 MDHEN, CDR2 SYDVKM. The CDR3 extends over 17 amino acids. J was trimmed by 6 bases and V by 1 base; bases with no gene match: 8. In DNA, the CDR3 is TGTGCCAGCAGTTTATCGTTCGGACAGGGGGCTTTTCAGCCCCAGCATTTT. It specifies CASSLSFGQGAFQPQHF.

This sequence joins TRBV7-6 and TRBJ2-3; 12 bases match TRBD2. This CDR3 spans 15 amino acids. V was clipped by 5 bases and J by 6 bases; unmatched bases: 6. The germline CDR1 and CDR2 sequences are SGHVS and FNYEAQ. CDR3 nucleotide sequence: TGTGCCAGCAGCATTACTAGCGGGAGGAGGGATACGCAGTATTTT. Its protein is CASSITSGRRDTQYF.